This T cell receptor (beta chain) was documented in a study of T cell responses to AZD1222 COVID-19 vaccine. Points from the study as a whole: Only a handful of people who got AZD1222 tested seropositive at baseline. The span of vaccine-associated CD4 TCRs extended across spike, with dominance at 160-218 and 743-854. The study sampled repertoires only after the peak T cell response. Epitopes outside B.1.351 and B.1.1.7 mutated regions reportedly drew nearly half of spike TCRs.

Clones were read by immunoSEQ multiplex PCR, and TCRdb kept only the in-frame ones, dropping some. The repertoire includes some 150,000 clones, about 86% of them detected once, and 5.5% sits in the top ten. About this clone itself: Its matching antigen is unknown.

The ends were cut back, 7 bases at V and 7 bases at J, with 10 bases in the middle. Germline V CDR1 and CDR2: DFQATT, SNEGSKA (reference sequence). The CDR3 length is 11 residues. The rearrangement links TRBV20-1 to TRBJ1-4, with D possibly matching TRBD1 (5 bases). Source: peripheral blood, taken on day 0 of MenACWY control vaccination. This receptor was identified in an adult in good health. The DNA of the CDR3 is TGCAGTGTATCAGGGCTTGAAAAACTGTTTTTT. This translates into CSVSGLEKLFF.